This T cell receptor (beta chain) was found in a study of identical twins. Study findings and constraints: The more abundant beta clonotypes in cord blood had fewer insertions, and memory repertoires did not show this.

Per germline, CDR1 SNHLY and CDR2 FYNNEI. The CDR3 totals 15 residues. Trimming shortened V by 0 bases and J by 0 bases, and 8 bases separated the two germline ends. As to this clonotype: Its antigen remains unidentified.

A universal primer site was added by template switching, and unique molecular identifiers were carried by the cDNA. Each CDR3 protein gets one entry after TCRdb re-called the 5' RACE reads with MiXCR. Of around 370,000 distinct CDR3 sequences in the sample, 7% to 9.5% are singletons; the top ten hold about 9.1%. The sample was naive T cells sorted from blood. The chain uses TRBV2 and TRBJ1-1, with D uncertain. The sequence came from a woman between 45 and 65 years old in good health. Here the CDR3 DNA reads TGTGCCAGCAGTGAAGCGGCGCAGATGAACACTGAAGCTTTCTTT. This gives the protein CASSEAAQMNTEAFF.